Listed here are 13 T cell receptor beta chains from one sample, sequenced in a study of blood T cell repertoires in COVID-19. Data came from immunoSEQ multiplex PCR; TCRdb stores just in-frame clones and leaves some out. The data hold around 330,000 clones, with approximately 81% observed a single time. Sequencing input: PBMCs or T cells enriched from blood (not recorded which). Every receptor here comes from a woman aged 25-40 years who had been exposed to COVID-19.

The CDR3: CASSMGTGRAYEQYF. In nucleotides, the CDR3 is TGTGCCAGTAGTATGGGGACAGGGAGGGCCTACGAGCAGTACTTC. The gene calls are TRBV19 and TRBJ2-7; 9 bases are shared with TRBD1. Germline CDR1 LNHDA, CDR2 SQIVND (reference sequence). The CDR3 contains 15 residues. Trimming removed 3 bases from V and 2 bases from J; junction bases left unmatched: 5.

The V call is TRBV28, the J call TRBJ2-5; 8 positions match TRBD1. V lost 4 bases to trimming and J lost 5 bases; unmatched junction nucleotides: 9. The CDR3 contains 15 residues. CDR1 and CDR2 (germline): MDHEN, SYDVKM. The CDR3 DNA follows: TGTGCCAGCAGTTCCACGCAGGGGGCGCACGAGACCCAGTACTTC. Encoded protein: CASSSTQGAHETQYF.

The gene calls are TRBV14 and TRBJ1-2, with TRBD1 matching 9 bases. This CDR3 is 14 amino acids long. V shed 0 bases, J shed 6 bases, and the junction held 2 bases outside the gene matches. CDR1 SGHDN and CDR2 FVKESK come from the germline V gene. CDR3 DNA: TGTGCCAGCAGCCAAGAATGGACAGGGGATGGCTACACCTTC. The encoded protein is CASSQEWTGDGYTF.

This chain connects TRBV28 to TRBJ2-1; D is perhaps TRBD2 (6 bases). The germline V gene has CDR1 MDHEN and CDR2 SYDVKM. The V and J ends lost 3 bases and 3 bases respectively, with 9 bases between them. The CDR3 totals 14 residues. The chain's CDR3 is CASSFLSGYNEQFF. CDR3 in DNA: TGTGCCAGCAGTTTTCTTAGCGGCTACAATGAGCAGTTCTTC.

V and J are TRBV7-9 and TRBJ2-1, with TRBD1 matching over 8 bases. V lost 2 bases to trimming and J lost 9 bases; unmatched junction nucleotides: 9. The CDR3 contains 15 residues. The germline CDR1 and CDR2 sequences are SEHNR and FQNEAQ (reference sequence). The CDR3 sequence: CASSLSGGVYVEQFF. DNA for the CDR3: TGTGCCAGCAGCTTATCAGGGGGCGTCTATGTTGAGCAGTTCTTC.

The chain recombines TRBV30 with TRBJ1-6; TRBD1 agrees at 7 bases. Trimming at V came to 0 bases and at J to 9 bases, leaving 2 bases not matched to a gene. CDR3 length: 13 amino acids. Germline V gives CDR1 GTSNPN, CDR2 SVGIG (reference sequence). The CDR3 is CAWSVQGLSPLHF. The DNA of the CDR3 is TGTGCCTGGAGTGTACAGGGGCTTTCACCCCTCCACTTT.

There are many counts of this clone. This CDR3 is also generated by other DNA sequences in the sample. The V call is TRBV27, the J call TRBJ2-5; D might be TRBD2 (6 bases). Per the germline V gene, CDR1 is MNHEY and CDR2 is SMNVEV (reference sequence). The V and J ends lost 2 bases and 5 bases respectively, with 9 bases between them. The CDR3 has 13 residues. The CDR3 loop is CASSLVRGETQYF. The CDR3 nucleotides are TGTGCCAGCAGTTTAGTCCGGGGGGAGACCCAGTACTTC.

The chain is built from TRBV6-5 and TRBJ1-6; TRBD1 is a possible D gene (5 bases). The CDR3 is 16 residues long. V dropped 4 bases and J dropped 9 bases, with 19 bases sitting between them. Germline V lookup: CDR1 MNHEY, CDR2 SVGAGI. Here the CDR3 reads CASSSAGPGGASPLHF. The CDR3 DNA follows: TGTGCCAGCAGTTCAGCGGGGCCGGGAGGAGCTTCACCCCTCCACTTT.

The gene calls are TRBV28 and TRBJ2-7; D possibly corresponds to TRBD1 (5 bases). V was pared by 3 bases and J by 3 bases, with 12 bases between. The germline CDR1 and CDR2 sequences are MDHEN and SYDVKM. The CDR3 runs to 14 residues. The chain's CDR3 is CASSLGITGYEQYF. Written as DNA, the CDR3 is TGTGCCAGCAGTTTGGGGATTACAGGCTACGAGCAGTACTTC.

J is TRBJ1-5 and V is TRBV5-5; TRBD1 is a possible D gene (6 bases). Trimming removed 3 bases from V and 0 bases from J, with 16 bases in between. The germline CDR1 and CDR2 sequences are SGHKS and YYEKEE (reference sequence). This CDR3 is built from 17 residues. The CDR3 nucleotides are TGTGCCAGCAGCTGGACTCCTACAGGGATTAGCAATCAGCCCCAGCATTTT. It translates to CASSWTPTGISNQPQHF. Together with reference TRBV5-5 and TRBJ1-5, the CDR3 gives the full variable domain: DAGVTQSPTHLIKTRGQQVTLRCSPISGHKSVSWYQQVLGQGPQFIFQYYEKEERGRGNFPDRFSARQFPNYSSELNVNALLLGDSALYLCASSWTPTGISNQPQHFGDGTRLSIL.

The chain employs TRBV19 and TRBJ1-2; 7 nucleotides align to TRBD1. Germline loops: CDR1 LNHDA, CDR2 SQIVND (reference sequence). This CDR3 has 15 amino acids. The V and J ends lost 4 bases and 6 bases, in that order; junction bases with no gene match: 11. The DNA for the CDR3 is TGTGCCAGTAGTAGTGGGTCGACAGGGCCCAATGGCTACACCTTC. It codes for CASSSGSTGPNGYTF. The whole variable domain, filled in from reference TRBV19 and TRBJ1-2, reads DGGITQSPKYLFRKEGQNVTLSCEQNLNHDAMYWYRQDPGQGLRLIYYSQIVNDFQKGDIAEGYSVSREKKESFPLTVTSAQKNPTAFYLCASSSGSTGPNGYTFGSGTRLTVV.

This chain uses TRBV27 with TRBJ1-1; D is ambiguous. V shed 3 bases and J shed 3 bases, with 8 bases lying between them. The CDR3 totals 13 residues. The germline V gene has CDR1 MNHEY and CDR2 SMNVEV (reference sequence). Here the CDR3 reads CASSLRGYTEAFF. The DNA of the CDR3 is TGTGCCAGCAGTTTGCGCGGATACACTGAAGCTTTCTTT.

The chain couples TRBV5-4 to TRBJ2-3; 11 bases map to TRBD2. There are 13 residues in the CDR3. Losses at the gene ends were 0 bases for V and 10 bases for J; bases not matched to a gene: 1. Germline V gene data show CDR1 as SGHNT and CDR2 as YYREEE (reference sequence). CDR3: CASSLELAGAQYF. CDR3 bases: TGTGCCAGCAGCTTGGAACTAGCGGGAGCGCAGTATTTT.